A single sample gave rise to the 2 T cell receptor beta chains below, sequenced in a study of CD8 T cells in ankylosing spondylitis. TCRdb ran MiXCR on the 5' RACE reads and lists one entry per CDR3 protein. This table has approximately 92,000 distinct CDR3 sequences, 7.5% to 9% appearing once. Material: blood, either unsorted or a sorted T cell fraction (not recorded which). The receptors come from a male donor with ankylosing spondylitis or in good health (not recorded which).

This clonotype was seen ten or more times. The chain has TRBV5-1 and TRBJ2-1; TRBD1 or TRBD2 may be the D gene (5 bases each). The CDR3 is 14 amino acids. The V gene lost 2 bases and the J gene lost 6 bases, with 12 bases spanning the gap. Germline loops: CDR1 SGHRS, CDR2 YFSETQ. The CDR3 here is CASSLWGTLNEQFF. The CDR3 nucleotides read TGCGCCAGCAGCTTATGGGGGACCCTCAATGAGCAGTTCTTC.

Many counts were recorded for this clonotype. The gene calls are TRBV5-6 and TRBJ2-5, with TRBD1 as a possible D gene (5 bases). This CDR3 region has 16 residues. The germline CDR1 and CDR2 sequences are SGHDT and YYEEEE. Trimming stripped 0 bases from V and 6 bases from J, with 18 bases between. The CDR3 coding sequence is TGTGCCAGCAGCTTGGCCCCAGGGCGCTCCTCCAAGACCCAGTACTTC. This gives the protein CASSLAPGRSSKTQYF.